This T cell receptor (beta chain) was identified during a study of blood T cell repertoires in COVID-19. Profiling relied on immunoSEQ multiplex PCR, and the TCRdb table lists in-frame clones only, not all of them. The sample lists about 110,000 clones; around 90% were seen once. With V trimmed by 1 base and J by 0 bases, 3 bases remained unmatched. The CDR3 has 15 amino acids. Per germline, CDR1 SGHRS and CDR2 YFSETQ. This receptor was obtained from a woman between 45 and 60 years old with acute or convalescent COVID-19. The source material was peripheral blood. The V call is TRBV5-1, the J call TRBJ2-7; 8 bases line up with TRBD2. For the CDR3, the DNA is TGCGCCAGCAGCTTGTCGGCGGGGGGCTCCTACGAGCAGTACTTC. It yields the protein CASSLSAGGSYEQYF.